What follows are 2 T cell receptor beta chains derived from one specimen sequenced in a study of OX40 agonist ivuxolimab in advanced cancers. Profiled with immunoSEQ multiplex PCR; TCRdb holds only in-frame clones, not every one. The sample records about 50,000 clones, more than 85% being singletons. The specimen comprised CD4+ or CD8+ T cells sorted from blood, sampled in a trial of the OX40 agonist ivuxolimab. Receptors originate from an adult with an advanced solid tumor such as melanoma, head and neck, liver or kidney cancer.

The CDR3 spells CASSFLRLAGAGEQYF. In DNA, the CDR3 is TGTGCCAGCAGCTTCCTTAGACTAGCGGGGGCGGGGGAGCAGTACTTC. J is TRBJ2-7 and V is TRBV5-4; 12 positions match TRBD2. CDR1 SGHNT and CDR2 YYREEE come from the germline V gene (reference sequence). The CDR3 has 16 amino acids. J lost 7 bases, V lost 2 bases, and 10 bases had no gene match.

In this sample, this clone turned up a few times. V and J are TRBV4-3 and TRBJ1-1; 8 bases line up with TRBD1. The V and J ends lost 4 bases and 7 bases, in that order; junction bases with no gene match: 14. The CDR3 is 16 amino acids. The germline V gene has CDR1 LGHNA and CDR2 YSLEER. The CDR3 protein is CASSLYLSDRAGEAFF. Here the CDR3 DNA reads TGCGCCAGCAGCCTCTACTTGTCGGACAGGGCAGGTGAAGCTTTCTTT.